These 24 T cell receptor beta chains were all obtained from the same sample, sequenced in a study of OX40 agonist ivuxolimab in advanced cancers. The data were produced by immunoSEQ multiplex PCR, yet TCRdb's version contains in-frame clones alone and is incomplete. This sample has about 73,000 clones, with just under 90% found just once. The source material was CD4+ or CD8+ T cells sorted from blood, sampled in a trial of the OX40 agonist ivuxolimab. These receptors all stem from an adult with an advanced solid tumor such as melanoma, head and neck, liver or kidney cancer.

The chain employs TRBV5-1 and TRBJ1-1; 7 nucleotides align to TRBD1. CDR1 SGHRS and CDR2 YFSETQ come from the germline V gene. The ends lost 4 bases at V and 1 base at J; junction bases unmatched: 1. The CDR3 is 13 residues long. Written as DNA, the CDR3 is TGCGCCAGCAGCGGGACAGCGAACACTGAAGCTTTCTTT. It translates to CASSGTANTEAFF.

The V and J genes are TRBV11-2 and TRBJ2-7; D unresolved. This CDR3 spans 13 amino acids. The germline CDR1 and CDR2 sequences are SGHAT and FQNNGV. Trimming left V 2 bases short and J 4 bases short, with 9 bases between. The CDR3 loop is CASSLYPEYEQYF. The CDR3 DNA follows: TGTGCCAGCAGCTTATACCCAGAGTACGAGCAGTACTTC.

This chain connects TRBV28 to TRBJ1-2; tentative D call: TRBD1 (6 bases). Germline V gene lookup returns CDR1 MDHEN and CDR2 SYDVKM. The V and J ends lost 10 bases and 3 bases respectively, with 24 bases between them. The CDR3 runs 16 residues. The CDR3 coding sequence is TGTGCCACCACTTTTCAGGGGCAGGGCCTCCACTATGGCTACACCTTC. Translated: CATTFQGQGLHYGYTF.

This chain links TRBV30 with TRBJ1-6; D gene ambiguous. Trimming removed 1 base from V and 9 bases from J, with 7 bases in between. This CDR3 is built from 12 residues. CDR1 and CDR2 (germline): GTSNPN, SVGIG (reference sequence). Written as DNA, the CDR3 is TGTGCCTGGAGTGCGGACTTTTCACCCCTCCACTTT. Encoded protein: CAWSADFSPLHF.

This chain uses TRBV2 with TRBJ1-5; no clear D gene. From germline, CDR1 is SNHLY and CDR2 FYNNEI. Trimming shortened V by 1 base and J by 11 bases, and 9 bases separated the two germline ends. There are 12 residues in the CDR3. DNA of the CDR3: TGTGCCAGCAGTGAAGGACCTGTAACCCAGCATTTT. Translation gives CASSEGPVTQHF.

This clone came up a few times. The chain carries TRBV6-6 and TRBJ2-2; TRBD1 might be the D (6 bases). Trimming removed 3 bases at V and 3 bases at J, with 11 bases between. Germline V gives CDR1 MNHNY, CDR2 SVGAGI (reference sequence). CDR3 length equals 15 residues. CDR3 sequence (DNA): TGTGCCAGCAGTTATACAGGGACGTACACCGGGGAGCTGTTTTTT. Translated: CASSYTGTYTGELFF.

This clone appeared a single time. The chain couples TRBV28 to TRBJ2-7, with 9 positions matching TRBD1. V lost 1 base, J lost 1 base, and 2 bases stayed unmatched. From germline, CDR1 is MDHEN and CDR2 SYDVKM. The CDR3 is made up of 15 amino acids. As DNA, the CDR3 is TGTGCCAGCAGTTTATTGGGGACAGGGTCCTACGAGCAGTACTTC. Residues: CASSLLGTGSYEQYF.

The rearrangement joins TRBV7-9 to TRBJ2-1; 8 positions agree with TRBD2. The CDR3 contains 15 residues. V dropped 5 bases and J dropped 7; count of bases not matched to a gene: 10. Germline V gene sequence: CDR1 SEHNR, CDR2 FQNEAQ (reference sequence). The CDR3 reads CASSTKRTSLNEQFF. In DNA form, the CDR3 reads TGTGCCAGCAGCACAAAGCGGACTAGCCTGAATGAGCAGTTCTTC.

The rearrangement links TRBV6-5 to TRBJ1-5; D is ambiguous. Germline lookup yields CDR1 MNHEY and CDR2 SVGAGI. The ends were cut back, 2 bases at V and 6 bases at J, with 11 bases in the middle. This CDR3 has 14 amino acids. The CDR3 nucleotides are TGTGCCAGCAGTTACGCCGGATCGGGTCAGCCCCAGCATTTT. Amino acid sequence: CASSYAGSGQPQHF.

The rearrangement uses TRBV29-1 and TRBJ2-2; D is uncertain. This CDR3 is built from 14 residues. V was clipped by 4 bases and J by 5 bases, with 14 bases between them. Germline V CDR1 and CDR2: SQVTM, ANQGSEA. The CDR3 region is CSVGGILRTGELFF. The CDR3 DNA sequence: TGCAGCGTTGGGGGAATACTCAGAACCGGGGAGCTGTTTTTT.

The gene calls are TRBV28 and TRBJ2-4; D is unresolved. CDR3 length: 12 residues. Germline V gene lookup returns CDR1 MDHEN and CDR2 SYDVKM. Trimming removed 8 bases at V and 6 bases at J, with 11 bases between. The CDR3 reads CASLGIANIQYF. CDR3 bases: TGTGCCAGCCTGGGGATTGCAAACATTCAGTACTTC.

This chain links TRBV4-2 with TRBJ2-7, with D possibly being TRBD2 (5 bases). This CDR3 is built from 15 residues. With 3 bases removed from V and 3 bases from J, the gap between germline ends came to 15 bases. The V gene's germline CDR1 is LGHNA and CDR2 YNFKEQ. The CDR3 DNA is TGTGCCAGCAGCCATCCTTCAGCGGTAGGCTACGAGCAGTACTTC. Translation gives CASSHPSAVGYEQYF.

The chain has TRBV5-1 and TRBJ2-1; 10 nucleotides match TRBD1. This CDR3 has 17 amino acids. Germline assignment: CDR1 SGHRS and CDR2 YFSETQ. Trimming cost V 4 bases and J 0 bases; bases outside gene matches: 7. The CDR3 sequence is CASSPRTGGGSYNEQFF. CDR3 DNA: TGCGCCAGCAGCCCCCGGACAGGGGGGGGCTCCTACAATGAGCAGTTCTTC.

The chain joins TRBV5-1 to TRBJ2-7, with D unresolved. Between the trimmed V and J ends, which lost 3 bases and 0 bases, there was a span of 13 bases. The germline V gene has CDR1 SGHRS and CDR2 YFSETQ. The CDR3 runs 15 residues. CDR3 loop: CASSSTPGSSYEQYF. CDR3 DNA sequence: TGCGCCAGCAGCTCCACGCCCGGGTCCTCCTACGAGCAGTACTTC.

V gene TRBV15 combines with J gene TRBJ2-3, with D maybe TRBD2 (5 bases). V lost 9 bases to trimming and J lost 3 bases, with 19 bases between them. Germline CDR1 LNHNV, CDR2 YYDKDF (reference sequence). This CDR3 contains 15 residues. The CDR3 here is CATSFTGRWTDTQYF. In DNA form, the CDR3 reads TGTGCCACGTCCTTCACGGGAAGGTGGACAGATACGCAGTATTTT.

In DNA form, the CDR3 reads TGTGCCAGCAGCCGTAGACTAGCGGGAGGTAACGGCGGCAATGAGCAGTTCTTC. Translation: CASSRRLAGGNGGNEQFF. This chain connects TRBV11-2 to TRBJ2-1; TRBD2 matches 13 bases. This CDR3 comprises 18 residues. CDR1 and CDR2 (germline): SGHAT, FQNNGV. With V trimmed by 5 bases and J by 6 bases, 13 bases remained unmatched.

The V call is TRBV27, the J call TRBJ2-1; 11 bases match TRBD2. From germline, CDR1 is MNHEY and CDR2 SMNVEV (reference sequence). The trim removed 5 bases at V and 6 bases at J, leaving 9 bases unmatched. CDR3 length: 16 amino acids. The chain's CDR3 is CASSLIAGGPVNEQFF. Written as DNA, the CDR3 is TGTGCCAGCAGTCTAATAGCGGGAGGGCCGGTCAATGAGCAGTTCTTC.

The J gene is TRBJ2-1, the V gene TRBV5-4; the match to TRBD2 covers 8 bases. Germline V gene sequence: CDR1 SGHNT, CDR2 YYREEE (reference sequence). The CDR3 is 15 residues long. J lost 4 bases, V lost 2 bases, and 5 bases had no gene match. The CDR3 DNA sequence: TGTGCCAGCAGCTTCGGGGGGGCTCTATACAATGAGCAGTTCTTC. It yields the protein CASSFGGALYNEQFF.

The genes are TRBV6-5 and TRBJ2-5; 7 positions match TRBD2. Germline lookup yields CDR1 MNHEY and CDR2 SVGAGI. There are 15 residues in the CDR3. After removal of 7 bases from V and 2 bases from J, the junction contained 10 bases not matched to a gene. The CDR3 is CASKPPGLQQETQYF. In DNA, the CDR3 is TGTGCCAGCAAACCTCCGGGACTACAACAAGAGACCCAGTACTTC.

The chain couples TRBV9 to TRBJ2-3; TRBD1 agrees at 8 bases. Per germline, CDR1 SGDLS and CDR2 YYNGEE. The CDR3 is 15 residues long. V shed 4 bases, J shed 1 base, and the junction held 5 bases outside the gene matches. Written as DNA, the CDR3 is TGTGCCAGCAGCTTCGACAGGGGCGGCACAGATACGCAGTATTTT. It codes for CASSFDRGGTDTQYF.

The V gene is TRBV28, the J gene TRBJ2-1, with D unresolved. V lost 5 bases to trimming and J lost 9 bases, with 17 bases between them. Germline CDR1 reads MDHEN; CDR2 reads SYDVKM. This CDR3 comprises 14 residues. The CDR3 DNA is TGTGCCAGCAGTCCCCTGACCTTTACTGGTGAGCAGTTCTTC. This translates into CASSPLTFTGEQFF.

The chain couples TRBV19 to TRBJ1-3; D gene uncertain. V dropped 5 bases and J dropped 0 bases, with 8 bases sitting between them. The germline gives CDR1 LNHDA, CDR2 SQIVND (reference sequence). The CDR3 consists of 14 residues. The CDR3 is CASSLSGSGNTIYF. The DNA of the CDR3 is TGTGCCAGTAGTTTGTCGGGCTCTGGAAACACCATATATTTT.

The chain links TRBV5-1 to TRBJ2-3; D not certain. From germline, CDR1 is SGHRS and CDR2 YFSETQ. This CDR3 contains 14 residues. Trimming took 4 bases from V and 1 from J, leaving 10 bases between them. This CDR3 reads CASSPDPGTDTQYF. In nucleotides, the CDR3 is TGCGCCAGCAGCCCCGACCCAGGCACAGATACGCAGTATTTT.

V gene TRBV6-1 combines with J gene TRBJ2-7, with TRBD2 matching 10 bases. Per the germline V gene, CDR1 is MNHNS and CDR2 is SASEGT. This CDR3 contains 14 residues. Trimming took 4 bases from V and 9 from J; bases not matched to a gene: 9. The CDR3 loop is CASSGTSGDPVQYF. In DNA, the CDR3 is TGTGCCAGCAGTGGGACTAGCGGCGACCCAGTGCAGTACTTC.